The present T cell receptor (beta chain) was sequenced within a study of cytomegalovirus exposure and HLA in healthy donors. Losses at the gene ends were 5 bases for V and 7 bases for J; bases not matched to a gene: 3. The germline V gene has CDR1 GTSNPN and CDR2 SVGIG (reference sequence). The CDR3 covers 11 residues. 60 Vbeta and 13 Jbeta primers were used in PCR. This table comes from immunoSEQ multiplex PCR, and its TCRdb copy is limited to in-frame clones, with some not included. The sample includes under 55,000 clones, about 78% of them seen just once. The sequence derives from a woman aged 25 to 39 in good health and CMV-seronegative. The chain has TRBV30 and TRBJ1-2, with 8 bases identical to TRBD1. The sequenced material came from PBMCs. The CDR3 DNA reads TGTGCCTGGGGACAGGGCGGTGGCTACACCTTC. This translates into CAWGQGGGYTF.